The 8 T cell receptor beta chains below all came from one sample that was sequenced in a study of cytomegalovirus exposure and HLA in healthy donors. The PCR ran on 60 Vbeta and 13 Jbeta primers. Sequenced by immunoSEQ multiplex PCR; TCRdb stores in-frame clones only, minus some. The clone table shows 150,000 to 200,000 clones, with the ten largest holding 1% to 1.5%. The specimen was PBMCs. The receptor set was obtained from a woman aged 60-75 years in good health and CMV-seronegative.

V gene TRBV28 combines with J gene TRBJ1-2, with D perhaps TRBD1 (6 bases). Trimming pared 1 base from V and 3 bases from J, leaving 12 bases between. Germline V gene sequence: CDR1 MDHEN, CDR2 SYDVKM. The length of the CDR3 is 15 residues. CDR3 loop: CASSLSSRGDYGYTF. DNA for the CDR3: TGTGCCAGCAGTTTATCATCCAGGGGTGACTATGGCTACACCTTC.

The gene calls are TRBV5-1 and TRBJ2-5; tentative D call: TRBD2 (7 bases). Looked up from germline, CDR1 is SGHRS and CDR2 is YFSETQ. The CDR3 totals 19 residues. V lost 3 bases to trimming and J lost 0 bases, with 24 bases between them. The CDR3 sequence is CASSYRDYNRGLDQETQYF. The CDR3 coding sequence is TGCGCCAGCAGCTACCGGGACTACAATAGGGGGTTGGACCAAGAGACCCAGTACTTC.

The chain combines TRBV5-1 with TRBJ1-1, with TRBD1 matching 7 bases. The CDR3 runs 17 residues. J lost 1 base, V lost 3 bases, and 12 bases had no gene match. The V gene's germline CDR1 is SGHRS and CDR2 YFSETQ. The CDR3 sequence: CASSSNPGTERNTEAFF. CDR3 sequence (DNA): TGCGCCAGCAGCTCCAATCCCGGGACAGAGAGGAACACTGAAGCTTTCTTT.

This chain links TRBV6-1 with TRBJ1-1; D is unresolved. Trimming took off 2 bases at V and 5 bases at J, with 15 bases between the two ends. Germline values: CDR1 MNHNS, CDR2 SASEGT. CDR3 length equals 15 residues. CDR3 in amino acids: CASSESGRSRTEAFF. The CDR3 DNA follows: TGTGCCAGCAGTGAAAGCGGCAGGAGCAGGACTGAAGCTTTCTTT.

CDR3: CASSYIGGPVAFF. CDR3 nucleotide sequence: TGTGCCAGCAGTTACATCGGGGGGCCGGTGGCTTTCTTT. The V gene is TRBV6-5, the J gene TRBJ1-1, with a tentative D call TRBD1 (6 bases). The CDR3 runs 13 residues. V was cut by 2 bases and J by 11 bases, with 15 bases left in between. Germline V gene data show CDR1 as MNHEY and CDR2 as SVGAGI.

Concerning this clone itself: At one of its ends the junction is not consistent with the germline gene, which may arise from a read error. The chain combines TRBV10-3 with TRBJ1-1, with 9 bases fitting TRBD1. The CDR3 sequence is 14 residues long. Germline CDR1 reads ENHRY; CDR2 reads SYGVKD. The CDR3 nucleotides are TGTGCCATCAGTGTGGACAGGGGTTGGGCTGAAGCTTCCTTT. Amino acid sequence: CAISVDRGWAEASF.

The CDR3 nucleotides are TGTGCCAGCTCACGGACAGCTGATTACGAGCAGTACTTC. Amino acid sequence: CASSRTADYEQYF. The chain carries TRBV18 and TRBJ2-7; tentative D call: TRBD1 (6 bases). Germline loops: CDR1 KGHSH, CDR2 LQKENI. Trimming removed 4 bases from V and 4 bases from J, with 11 bases in between. CDR3 size: 13 residues.

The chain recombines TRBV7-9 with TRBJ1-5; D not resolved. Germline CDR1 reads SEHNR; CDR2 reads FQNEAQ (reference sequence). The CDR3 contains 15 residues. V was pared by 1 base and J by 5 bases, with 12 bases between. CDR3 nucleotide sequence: TGTGCCAGCAGCTTAGGACTTAACACTGATCAGCCCCAGCATTTT. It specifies CASSLGLNTDQPQHF.